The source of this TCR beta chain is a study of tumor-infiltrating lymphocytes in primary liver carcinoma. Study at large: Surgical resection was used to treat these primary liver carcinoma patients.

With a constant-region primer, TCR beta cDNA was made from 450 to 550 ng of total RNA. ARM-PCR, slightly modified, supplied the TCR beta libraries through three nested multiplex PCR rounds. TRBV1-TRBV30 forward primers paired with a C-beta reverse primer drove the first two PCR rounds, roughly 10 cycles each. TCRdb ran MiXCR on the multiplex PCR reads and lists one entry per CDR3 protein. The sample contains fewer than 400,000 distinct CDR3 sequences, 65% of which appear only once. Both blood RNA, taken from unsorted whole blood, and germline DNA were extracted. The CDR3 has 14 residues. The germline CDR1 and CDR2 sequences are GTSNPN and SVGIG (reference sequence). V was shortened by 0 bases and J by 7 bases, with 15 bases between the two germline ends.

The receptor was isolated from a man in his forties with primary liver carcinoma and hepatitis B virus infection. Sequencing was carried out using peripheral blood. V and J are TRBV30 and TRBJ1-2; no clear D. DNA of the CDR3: TGTGCCTGGAGTGTAACGGCAGGTTACTGTGGCTACACCTTC. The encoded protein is CAWSVTAGYCGYTF.